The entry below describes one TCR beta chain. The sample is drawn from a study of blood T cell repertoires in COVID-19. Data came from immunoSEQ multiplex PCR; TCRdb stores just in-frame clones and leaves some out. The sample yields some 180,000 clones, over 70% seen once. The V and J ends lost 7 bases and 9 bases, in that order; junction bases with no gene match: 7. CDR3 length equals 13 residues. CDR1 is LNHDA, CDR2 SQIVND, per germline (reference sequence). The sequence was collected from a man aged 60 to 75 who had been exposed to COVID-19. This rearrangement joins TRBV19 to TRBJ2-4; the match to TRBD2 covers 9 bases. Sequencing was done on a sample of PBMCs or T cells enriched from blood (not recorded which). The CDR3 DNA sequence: TGTGCCAGTAATCGAGCGGGAGGACGCATTCAGTACTTC. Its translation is CASNRAGGRIQYF.